A few counts support the clone carrying this T cell receptor (beta chain). TCRdb passed the PCR reads through MiXCR, listing each CDR3 protein once. The sample lists about 10,000 distinct CDR3 sequences; about 34% were seen once. This entry comes from a study of regulatory and conventional T cells in breast cancer. This CDR3 region has 14 residues. Trimming pared 6 bases from V and 2 bases from J, leaving 14 bases between. The V gene's germline CDR1 is MDHEN and CDR2 SYDVKM. The V gene is TRBV28, the J gene TRBJ2-7; TRBD1 is a possible D gene (6 bases). The TCR was taken from a male donor in good health. The sequencing input was conventional T cells from blood. DNA for the CDR3: TGTGCCAGCAGAGCCTACCGGGACACCTACGAGCAGTACTTC. The encoded protein is CASRAYRDTYEQYF. Based on the CDR3 plus reference TRBV28 and TRBJ2-7, the full variable domain is DVKVTQSSRYLVKRTGEKVFLECVQDMDHENMFWYRQDPGLGLRLIYFSYDVKMKEKGDIPEGYSVSREKKERFSLILESASTNQTSMYLCASRAYRDTYEQYFGPGTRLTVT.